The 9 T cell receptor beta chains reported below all come from one sample, sequenced in a study of blood T cell repertoires in COVID-19. Profiling relied on immunoSEQ multiplex PCR, and the TCRdb table lists in-frame clones only, not all of them. The table lists 80,000 to 100,000 clones, 70% to 90% of them singletons. Sequenced sample: peripheral blood. All receptors come from a woman older than 75 with acute or convalescent COVID-19.

The sample holds one count of this clone. This rearrangement joins TRBV29-1 to TRBJ1-2; D is uncertain. Per the germline V gene, CDR1 is SQVTM and CDR2 is ANQGSEA. The CDR3 runs 15 residues. V lost 0 bases and J lost 4, with 15 bases in between. CDR3 sequence reads: CSVEDWSSPSYGYTF. The CDR3 DNA reads as TGCAGCGTTGAAGATTGGAGCAGCCCGAGCTATGGCTACACCTTC.

This chain uses TRBV19 with TRBJ2-2; no firm D call. Trimming took off 6 bases at V and 0 bases at J, with 11 bases between the two ends. Per germline, CDR1 LNHDA and CDR2 SQIVND (reference sequence). This CDR3 spans 15 amino acids. CDR3 loop: CASSPLRANTGELFF. The CDR3 DNA reads TGTGCCAGTAGCCCCCTTCGGGCGAACACCGGGGAGCTGTTTTTT.

This clone was detected only once. This chain links TRBV20-1 with TRBJ2-1, with TRBD2 identical over 8 bases. The length of the CDR3 is 16 residues. Trimming cost V 3 bases and J 1 base; bases outside gene matches: 8. The V gene's germline CDR1 is DFQATT and CDR2 SNEGSKA (reference sequence). CDR3 nucleotides: TGCAGTGCTAGTACCGCCGGGGGGGGATCCTACAATGAGCAGTTCTTC. Its protein is CSASTAGGGSYNEQFF.

A few counts support this clone. V is TRBV10-3 and J is TRBJ1-2, with D perhaps TRBD1 (5 bases). There are 12 residues in the CDR3. Germline V gene lookup returns CDR1 ENHRY and CDR2 SYGVKD. V lost 4 bases and J lost 4, with 7 bases in between. CDR3 residues: CAISGGGYGYTF. CDR3 nucleotides: TGTGCCATCAGTGGGGGGGGCTATGGCTACACCTTC.

The count of this clone is one. The CDR3 DNA sequence: TGTGCCAGCAGCTTAGTTCTGTACACTGAAGCTTTCTTT. It specifies CASSLVLYTEAFF. The rearrangement links TRBV7-2 to TRBJ1-1, with D hard to call. Germline-derived CDR1 and CDR2 are SGHTA and FQGNSA. V lost 1 base to trimming and J lost 3 bases, with 6 bases between them. CDR3 length equals 13 residues.

The chain couples TRBV11-2 to TRBJ2-5; TRBD2 is a possible D gene (5 bases). Trimming stripped 1 base from V and 5 bases from J, with 11 bases between. CDR3 size: 14 residues. Looked up from germline, CDR1 is SGHAT and CDR2 is FQNNGV. The CDR3: CASSLVAGGETQYF. CDR3 sequence (DNA): TGTGCCAGCAGCTTAGTTGCCGGAGGCGAGACCCAGTACTTC. Supplemented by reference TRBV11-2 and TRBJ2-5, the full variable domain reads EAGVAQSPRYKIIEKRQSVAFWCNPISGHATLYWYQQILGQGPKLLIQFQNNGVVDDSQLPKDRFSAERLKGVDSTLKIQPAKLEDSAVYLCASSLVAGGETQYFGPGTRLLVL.

The chain is built from TRBV3-1 (or the pseudogene TRBV3-2) and TRBJ2-3; TRBD2 aligns across 8 bases. Trimming cost V 2 bases and J 4 bases; bases outside gene matches: 5. The CDR3 contains 15 residues. The germline CDR1 and CDR2 sequences are LGHDT and YNNKEL (reference sequence). CDR3 coding DNA: TGTGCCAGCAGCCAACGGGGGGGCAGGGCAGATACGCAGTATTTT. This gives the protein CASSQRGGRADTQYF.

The CDR3 is CASSPLGDFGNTIYF. The CDR3 DNA follows: TGCGCCAGCAGCCCCCTTGGTGACTTTGGAAACACCATATATTTT. J is TRBJ1-3 and V is TRBV5-1; D gene unclear. Germline V CDR1 and CDR2: SGHRS, YFSETQ. CDR3 length equals 15 residues. V was shortened by 4 bases and J by 3 bases, with 14 bases between the two germline ends.

The CDR3: CASSSTGGNQPQHF. The CDR3, as DNA: TGCGCCAGCAGCTCGACAGGGGGCAATCAGCCCCAGCATTTT. V gene TRBV5-1 combines with J gene TRBJ1-5, with 8 bases that match TRBD1. The CDR3 totals 14 residues. In germline, CDR1 is SGHRS, CDR2 YFSETQ. V lost 3 bases to trimming and J lost 2 bases; unmatched junction nucleotides: 1.